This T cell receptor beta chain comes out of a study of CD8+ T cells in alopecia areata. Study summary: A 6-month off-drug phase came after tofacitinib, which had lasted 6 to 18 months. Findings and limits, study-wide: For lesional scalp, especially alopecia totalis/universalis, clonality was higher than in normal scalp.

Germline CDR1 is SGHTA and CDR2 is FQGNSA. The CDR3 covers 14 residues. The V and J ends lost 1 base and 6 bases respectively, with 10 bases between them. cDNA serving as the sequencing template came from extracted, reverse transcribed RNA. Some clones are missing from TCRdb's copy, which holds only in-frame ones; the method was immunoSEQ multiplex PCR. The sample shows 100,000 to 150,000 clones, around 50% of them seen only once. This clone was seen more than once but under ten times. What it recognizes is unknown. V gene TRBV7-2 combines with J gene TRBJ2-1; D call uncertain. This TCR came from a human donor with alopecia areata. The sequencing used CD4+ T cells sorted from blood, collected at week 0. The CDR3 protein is CASSLGSHLNEQFF. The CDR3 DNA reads TGTGCCAGCAGCTTAGGGTCTCACCTCAATGAGCAGTTCTTC.